The 2 T cell receptor beta chains listed next were all sequenced from one sample in a study of T cell responses to AZD1222 COVID-19 vaccine (dated by TCRdb to about 2021). Libraries came from the immunoSEQ multiplex PCR assay. Sourced from immuneACCESS, this table was stored by TCRdb with only in-frame sequences that have V and J called. A share of the clones is absent; for the studies checked, an unresolved V gene accounts for under half, and the remainder has no known explanation. In all, the sample holds 80,000 to 90,000 clones, and 90% of those were seen once. The top ten hold around 5.8% of the sample. Explained via the paper, the time point label denotes: about 28 days (+/-7) after the second vaccine dose. The source material was peripheral blood, sampled 28 days after the second AZD1222 dose. These receptors were obtained from an adult who received the AZD1222 COVID-19 vaccine.

This CDR3 is CASLSTETQYF. The CDR3 bases are TGTGCCAGCCTATCAACGGAGACCCAGTACTTC. The chain employs TRBV6-5 and TRBJ2-5; D gene unclear. Per germline, CDR1 MNHEY and CDR2 SVGAGI. The CDR3 totals 11 residues. With 8 bases removed from V and 5 bases from J, the gap between germline ends came to 9 bases.

This chain joins TRBV7-9 and TRBJ2-7, with D possibly being TRBD1 (5 bases). The germline V gene has CDR1 SEHNR and CDR2 FQNEAQ (reference sequence). This CDR3 has 16 residues. The ends were cut back, 5 bases at V and 6 bases at J, with 23 bases in the middle. CDR3 nucleotides: TGTGCCAGCAGCCCGTCAGGGCGTATCTCCTCCGGCGAGCAGTACTTC. This sequence encodes CASSPSGRISSGEQYF.